Listed below are T cell receptor beta chains from one sample, sequenced in a study of T cell changes during pregnancy in multiple sclerosis. Clones were read by immunoSEQ multiplex PCR, and TCRdb kept only the in-frame ones, dropping some. This repertoire shows tens of thousands of clones, about nine tenths found once; its top ten account for less than 4%. The sequences come from peripheral blood, collected in the first trimester of pregnancy. The receptors stem from a female donor in good health, enrolled as a control in a pregnancy study. CDR3s include the opening cysteine and the closing phenylalanine or tryptophan. The D gene is left open where the match is weak. Rows give clone size only sometimes, using once, few, many, or a class for an expanded clone.

d_gene,abundance,j_gene,v_gene,CDR3aa,CDR3nt
TRBD1,-,TRBJ1-6,TRBV7-2,CASSLDLGTANSPLHF,TGTGCCAGCAGCTTAGATTTGGGGACAGCGAATTCACCCCTCCACTTT
-,-,TRBJ2-3,TRBV5-1,CASSFSMGLRADTQYF,TGCGCCAGCAGCTTTTCTATGGGCCTCCGCGCAGATACGCAGTATTTT
TRBD1,-,TRBJ1-2,TRBV5-6,CASSYPGQSNYGYTF,TGTGCCAGCAGCTACCCGGGACAGAGTAACTATGGCTACACCTTC
TRBD1,-,TRBJ1-1,TRBV11-2,CATKPQGVRDTEAFF,TGTGCCACAAAGCCCCAGGGGGTGAGGGACACTGAAGCTTTCTTT
-,-,TRBJ2-2,TRBV5-1,CASSYRDTGELFF,TGCGCCAGCAGCTACAGGGATACCGGGGAGCTGTTTTTT
-,-,TRBJ2-5,TRBV7-2,CASSGRGGQETQYF,TGTGCCAGCAGCGGCAGGGGTGGACAAGAGACCCAGTACTTC
TRBD2,-,TRBJ2-1,TRBV7-2,CASSFLLAGGEQFF,TGTGCCAGCAGCTTTCTTCTAGCGGGAGGGGAGCAGTTCTTC
-,-,TRBJ1-1,TRBV4-3,CASSQDGQTLNTEAFF,TGCGCCAGCAGCCAAGATGGACAAACATTGAACACTGAAGCTTTCTTT
-,once,TRBJ2-2,TRBV4-1,CASSQDVAINTGELFF,TGCGCCAGCAGCCAAGATGTTGCTATTAACACCGGGGAGCTGTTTTTT
TRBD1,-,TRBJ2-7,TRBV19,CASSIRTGPYEQYF,TGTGCCAGTAGTATCCGGACAGGACCCTACGAGCAGTACTTC
-,-,TRBJ1-1,TRBV6-5,CASSYYQGTMNTEAFF,TGTGCCAGCAGTTACTACCAGGGAACCATGAACACTGAAGCTTTCTTT
TRBD2,few,TRBJ2-1,TRBV9,CASSVAGGGSVYNEQFF,TGTGCCAGCAGCGTAGCCGGGGGGGGAAGCGTCTACAATGAGCAGTTCTTC
TRBD1,-,TRBJ1-6,TRBV19,CASSPDRAGSSPLHF,TGTGCCAGTAGCCCGGACAGGGCGGGCAGTTCACCCCTCCACTTT
-,-,TRBJ2-7,TRBV29-1,CSVDRGPTGGEQYF,TGCAGCGTTGACAGGGGCCCAACGGGCGGGGAGCAGTACTTC
-,-,TRBJ2-2,TRBV7-3,CASSRGANGELFF,TGTGCCAGCAGCAGGGGCGCGAACGGGGAGCTGTTTTTT
-,-,TRBJ2-2,TRBV11-3,CASSSPDRGTGELFF,TGTGCCAGCAGCTCCCCTGACCGGGGGACCGGGGAGCTGTTTTTT
TRBD2,-,TRBJ2-2,TRBV14,CASSHRALDLAGGPNTGELFF,TGTGCCAGCAGTCATAGAGCCCTGGATCTAGCGGGGGGACCGAACACCGGGGAGCTGTTTTTT
TRBD1,-,TRBJ2-2,TRBV7-9,CASSTGQGSNTGELFF,TGTGCCAGCAGCACCGGACAGGGCTCGAACACCGGGGAGCTGTTTTTT
TRBD1,-,TRBJ2-1,TRBV11-1,CASSSRDRGRNEQFF,TGTGCCAGCAGCTCCCGGGACAGGGGGCGAAATGAGCAGTTCTTC
-,once,TRBJ1-1,TRBV19,CASRFNRDYLTEAFF,TGTGCCAGTAGGTTCAACAGGGACTACCTCACTGAAGCTTTCTTT
-,-,TRBJ2-7,TRBV23-1,CASSQSPTGRPPGEQYF,TGCGCCAGCAGTCAATCCCCCACAGGCAGGCCCCCCGGGGAGCAGTACTTC
TRBD1,once,TRBJ1-4,TRBV2,CASSRQGANEKLFF,TGTGCCAGCAGCCGACAGGGAGCTAATGAAAAACTGTTTTTT
TRBD2,-,TRBJ2-5,TRBV11-2,CASSRGGASGGEAQYF,TGTGCCAGCAGCCGGGGCGGGGCTAGCGGGGGTGAGGCCCAGTACTTC
-,-,TRBJ2-3,TRBV6-4,CASSDSPGYGTDTQYF,TGTGCCAGCAGTGACTCGCCGGGGTACGGCACAGATACGCAGTATTTT
TRBD2,-,TRBJ2-3,TRBV7-3,CASSLNSGGTDTQYF,TGTGCCAGCAGCTTAAATAGCGGGGGCACAGATACGCAGTATTTT
TRBD2,-,TRBJ2-7,TRBV7-9,CASSLASGAYYEQYF,TGTGCCAGCAGCTTAGCTAGCGGGGCATACTACGAGCAGTACTTC
TRBD2,-,TRBJ2-7,TRBV4-3,CASSKGLAGGTYEQYF,TGCGCCAGCAGCAAAGGACTAGCGGGAGGCACCTACGAGCAGTACTTC
TRBD1,few,TRBJ1-4,TRBV10-3,CAISEGTGGEKLFF,TGTGCCATCAGTGAAGGGACAGGGGGCGAAAAACTGTTTTTT
-,few,TRBJ1-1,TRBV29-1,CSVDSGTEAFF,TGCAGCGTTGACTCCGGGACAGAAGCTTTCTTT
TRBD2,many,TRBJ2-1,TRBV13,CASSPLGAGAGEEQFF,TGTGCCAGCAGCCCCTTGGGAGCGGGAGCTGGAGAAGAGCAGTTCTTC
TRBD1,-,TRBJ1-1,TRBV10-3,CATRTGVGDTEAFF,TGTGCCACACGGACAGGGGTGGGGGACACTGAAGCTTTCTTT
TRBD1,-,TRBJ2-6,TRBV6-1,CASSAGTGLSSGANVLTF,TGTGCCAGCAGTGCGGGGACAGGGCTTTCTTCTGGGGCCAACGTCCTGACTTTC
TRBD2,-,TRBJ2-7,TRBV29-1,CSVPASGKSYEQYF,TGCAGCGTTCCGGCTAGCGGGAAGTCCTACGAGCAGTACTTC
-,-,TRBJ1-5,TRBV7-9,CASSLLDQPQHF,TGTGCCAGCAGCTTATTAGATCAGCCCCAGCATTTT
-,-,TRBJ1-1,TRBV7-8,CASSLAHNTEAFF,TGTGCCAGCAGCTTAGCTCATAACACTGAAGCTTTCTTT
-,-,TRBJ2-4,TRBV4-3,CASSQAVLGPKNIQYF,TGCGCCAGCAGCCAAGCGGTACTAGGGCCCAAAAACATTCAGTACTTC
TRBD1,-,TRBJ2-7,TRBV7-8,CASSFGTVSYEQYF,TGTGCCAGCAGCTTCGGGACAGTCTCCTACGAGCAGTACTTC
TRBD1,-,TRBJ1-1,TRBV29-1,CSVATGGTEAFF,TGCAGCGTTGCTACAGGGGGCACTGAAGCTTTCTTT
-,-,TRBJ2-1,TRBV10-2,CASSKQGIYNEQFF,TGCGCCAGCAGCAAGCAGGGGATCTACAATGAGCAGTTCTTC
TRBD2,-,TRBJ2-5,TRBV7-3,CASSFSGQETQYF,TGTGCCAGCAGCTTTAGCGGGCAAGAGACCCAGTACTTC
-,-,TRBJ1-2,TRBV28,CATSTGEPYGYTF,TGTGCCACCAGTACAGGAGAACCCTATGGCTACACCTTC
-,-,TRBJ1-1,TRBV7-9,CASSFGGLTEAFF,TGTGCCAGCAGCTTCGGGGGGCTCACTGAAGCTTTCTTT
-,-,TRBJ1-1,TRBV7-2,CASSLYRNTEAFF,TGTGCCAGCAGCTTGTACAGGAACACTGAAGCTTTCTTT
TRBD2,once,TRBJ2-7,TRBV5-1,CASSSIIGGAGYEQYF,TGCGCCAGCAGCTCGATCATCGGGGGGGCTGGCTACGAGCAGTACTTC
TRBD1,once,TRBJ1-5,TRBV28,CATRQGNNQPQHF,TGTGCCACTCGACAGGGAAACAATCAGCCCCAGCATTTT
-,-,TRBJ2-3,TRBV11-2,CASRPTGRDTQYF,TGTGCCAGCAGGCCGACAGGGAGGGATACGCAGTATTTT
-,-,TRBJ2-2,TRBV4-2,CASSPLGHTNTGELFF,TGTGCCAGCAGCCCCTTAGGACACACGAACACCGGGGAGCTGTTTTTT
-,-,TRBJ1-4,TRBV4-1,CASSRLSQEEKLFF,TGCGCCAGCAGCCGCTTAAGCCAAGAGGAAAAACTGTTTTTT
-,-,TRBJ1-1,TRBV7-2,CASSSLREWSAEAFF,TGTGCCAGCAGCTCTCTCAGGGAATGGAGCGCTGAAGCTTTCTTT
TRBD1,-,TRBJ1-3,TRBV10-3,CAISGAGGSGNTIYF,TGTGCCATCAGTGGGGCAGGGGGCTCCGGAAACACCATATATTTT
-,few,TRBJ1-1,TRBV10-3,CAISESSYNTEAFF,TGTGCCATCAGTGAGTCGTCCTATAACACTGAAGCTTTCTTT
-,-,TRBJ1-5,TRBV7-2,CASSLPKRPQHF,TGTGCCAGCAGCTTGCCCAAGAGGCCCCAGCATTTT
-,-,TRBJ1-2,TRBV11-2,CASSPYYGYTF,TGTGCCAGCAGCCCCTACTATGGCTACACCTTC
TRBD2,-,TRBJ2-3,TRBV4-1,CASSQEQTGTSGRTSTDTQYF,TGCGCCAGCAGCCAAGAACAAACCGGGACTAGCGGGAGGACTAGCACAGATACGCAGTATTTT
-,-,TRBJ2-5,TRBV6-1,CASSDLQGRPETQYF,TGTGCCAGCAGTGACCTTCAGGGTCGGCCGGAGACCCAGTACTTC